Given below is one T cell receptor beta chain in context. Its matching antigen is unknown. Trimming cost V 5 bases and J 3 bases; bases outside gene matches: 2. The CDR3 spans 13 residues. The germline V gene encodes CDR1 SGHVS and CDR2 FQNEAQ. This specimen comes from a study of cytomegalovirus exposure and HLA in healthy donors. Amplification used 60 Vbeta primers and 13 Jbeta primers. Sequencing was performed with immunoSEQ multiplex PCR; in TCRdb, only in-frame clones are kept and a portion is missing. The repertoire has around 92,000 clones, over 60% of them found once; the top ten carry around 15%. Notes on the study in general: For presence/absence analyses, sequencing depth was assumed to be roughly uniform across donors. TCR beta chain V- and J-gene trimming was linked, in a later analysis, to a missense variant in DCLRE1C.

Sequenced material: PBMCs. This clonotype originated in a man in his fifties or sixties in good health and CMV-seropositive. The chain employs TRBV7-8 and TRBJ2-7; 9 bases match TRBD1. The CDR3 loop reads CASSPGQGYEQYF. The CDR3 nucleotides are TGTGCCAGCAGCCCGGGACAGGGCTACGAGCAGTACTTC.